Below are 17 T cell receptor beta chains sequenced from a single sample in a study of cytotoxic CD8 clonotypes in ibrutinib-treated CLL. TCRdb's copy holds only in-frame clones and misses some; the assay was immunoSEQ multiplex PCR. The sample contains about 50,000 clones, around 60% of which appear only once. The material was PBMCs, obtained after 24 months of ibrutinib treatment. These receptors originate from a human donor with chronic lymphocytic leukemia.

The gene calls are TRBV30 and TRBJ2-5; D gene uncertain. This CDR3 comprises 15 residues. Germline V gene data show CDR1 as GTSNPN and CDR2 as SVGIG (reference sequence). V gave up 5 bases and J gave up 3 bases, with 19 bases separating them. CDR3 sequence: CAWAPPCDHKETQYF. DNA for the CDR3: TGTGCCTGGGCCCCCCCGTGTGATCACAAAGAGACCCAGTACTTC.

The V gene is TRBV19, the J gene TRBJ1-1; TRBD1 aligns across 7 bases. The V gene end was trimmed by 4 bases and the J gene end by 4 bases; junction bases not matched to a gene: 6. There are 14 residues in the CDR3. Germline CDR1 LNHDA, CDR2 SQIVND (reference sequence). CDR3: CASSTYTGVTEAFF. CDR3 in DNA: TGTGCCAGTAGTACCTATACAGGGGTCACTGAAGCTTTCTTT.

The chain is built from TRBV14 and TRBJ1-1, with a weak D call TRBD1 (6 bases). CDR1 is SGHDN, CDR2 FVKESK, per germline. Trimming removed 2 bases at V and 4 bases at J, with 11 bases between. The length of the CDR3 is 14 residues. The chain's CDR3 is CASSQWTDGTEAFF. The CDR3 DNA reads as TGTGCCAGCAGCCAATGGACAGATGGCACTGAAGCTTTCTTT.

The chain carries TRBV7-9 and TRBJ2-1; D not resolved. CDR1 is SEHNR, CDR2 FQNEAQ, per germline (reference sequence). The CDR3 totals 13 residues. V lost 2 bases and J lost 7, with 9 bases in between. The CDR3 spells CASSLFLGNEQFF. The CDR3 nucleotides are TGTGCCAGCAGCTTATTTTTGGGGAATGAGCAGTTCTTC.

This clone has more than one count but fewer than ten. The chain links TRBV5-1 to TRBJ2-7; 13 nucleotides match TRBD2. The V segment lost 0 bases and the J segment 6 bases; nucleotides outside the gene matches: 6. CDR1 is SGHRS, CDR2 YFSETQ, per germline. The CDR3 is 16 amino acids. The chain's CDR3 is CASSLGTSGGSGEQYF. CDR3 sequence (DNA): TGCGCCAGCAGCTTGGGGACTAGCGGGGGCTCCGGCGAGCAGTACTTC.

This clone appeared once. J is TRBJ2-3 and V is TRBV5-1; a weak D match, TRBD2 (6 bases). Trimming shortened V by 7 bases and J by 1 base, and 16 bases separated the two germline ends. The CDR3 has 15 amino acids. CDR1 and CDR2 (germline): SGHRS, YFSETQ. The CDR3 protein is CASGDDPSGTDTQYF. In DNA form, the CDR3 reads TGCGCCAGCGGAGACGATCCTAGCGGCACAGATACGCAGTATTTT. Full variable domain (remainder filled in from reference TRBV5-1 and TRBJ2-3): KAGVTQTPRYLIKTRGQQVTLSCSPISGHRSVSWYQQTPGQGLQFLFEYFSETQRNKGNFPGRFSGRQFSNSRSEMNVSTLELGDSALYLCASGDDPSGTDTQYFGPGTRLTVL.

J is TRBJ2-5 and V is TRBV19, with a weak D call TRBD1 (5 bases). V lost 5 bases and J lost 2, with 12 bases in between. Germline lookup yields CDR1 LNHDA and CDR2 SQIVND (reference sequence). This CDR3 contains 14 residues. In DNA form, the CDR3 reads TGTGCCAGTAGTGCCAGGGTTCTGCAAGAGACCCAGTACTTC. Its translation is CASSARVLQETQYF.

The genes are TRBV19 and TRBJ1-1; the match to TRBD1 covers 7 bases. J gave up 7 bases and V 3 bases, and 2 bases lay outside the gene matches. The CDR3 totals 12 residues. Germline CDR1 LNHDA, CDR2 SQIVND (reference sequence). In nucleotides, the CDR3 is TGTGCCAGTAGTATTAGGGACAGTGAAGCTTTCTTT. Its translation is CASSIRDSEAFF.

The J gene is TRBJ2-7, the V gene TRBV5-1, with D perhaps TRBD1 or TRBD2 (5 bases each). From germline, CDR1 is SGHRS and CDR2 YFSETQ. Trimming took off 0 bases at V and 2 bases at J, with 24 bases between the two ends. CDR3 length: 19 residues. In nucleotides, the CDR3 is TGCGCCAGCAGCTTGGTGCGTGACAGCAACTACGGGGAGACCTACGAGCAGTACTTC. Translation: CASSLVRDSNYGETYEQYF.

The chain combines TRBV11-3 with TRBJ2-3; TRBD2 aligns across 11 bases. Germline V gives CDR1 SGHNT, CDR2 YENEEA. The V gene end was trimmed by 5 bases and the J gene end by 4 bases; junction bases not matched to a gene: 5. The CDR3 spans 15 residues. CDR3 nucleotides: TGTGCCAGCAGCCCAAATAGCGGGGGGGCAGATACGCAGTATTTT. Protein sequence: CASSPNSGGADTQYF. Using reference TRBV11-3 and TRBJ2-3 for the parts outside the CDR3, the full variable domain is EAGVVQSPRYKIIEKKQPVAFWCNPISGHNTLYWYLQNLGQGPELLIRYENEEAVDDSQLPKDRFSAERLKGVDSTLKIQPAELGDSAVYLCASSPNSGGADTQYFGPGTRLTVL.

The V gene is TRBV5-8, the J gene TRBJ1-5; 9 bases map to TRBD1. This CDR3 spans 16 amino acids. Trimming cost V 3 bases and J 6 bases; bases outside gene matches: 10. CDR1 is SGHTS and CDR2 is YDEGEE in the germline V gene. CDR3 DNA: TGTGCCAGCAGCTGGATAGGACAGGGGACACTTCAGCCCCAGCATTTT. This gives the protein CASSWIGQGTLQPQHF.

This clone was picked up a small number of times. The chain is built from TRBV18 and TRBJ2-3; D is tentatively TRBD1 or TRBD2 (5 bases each). Trimming cost V 4 bases and J 1 base, with 6 bases left between them. The CDR3 sequence is 13 residues long. CDR1 is KGHSH and CDR2 is LQKENI in the germline V gene. In DNA form, the CDR3 reads TGTGCCAGCTCACGGGACGGCACAGATACGCAGTATTTT. It is translated as CASSRDGTDTQYF.

The CDR3 DNA follows: TGTGCCAGCAGCCCCTGGCTAGGGGGGCCTGAAGCTTTCTTT. This sequence encodes CASSPWLGGPEAFF. V and J are TRBV11-2 and TRBJ1-1; tentatively, D is TRBD1 (6 bases). The CDR3 runs to 14 residues. Trimming stripped 5 bases from V and 6 bases from J, with 16 bases between. CDR1 is SGHAT and CDR2 is FQNNGV in the germline V gene. Supplemented by reference TRBV11-2 and TRBJ1-1, the full variable domain reads EAGVAQSPRYKIIEKRQSVAFWCNPISGHATLYWYQQILGQGPKLLIQFQNNGVVDDSQLPKDRFSAERLKGVDSTLKIQPAKLEDSAVYLCASSPWLGGPEAFFGQGTRLTVV.

This sequence joins TRBV10-2 and TRBJ2-1; no reliable D call. The CDR3 runs to 13 residues. V lost 1 base, J lost 9 bases, and 10 bases lay in between. Germline-derived CDR1 and CDR2 are WSHSY and SAAADI. CDR3 in amino acids: CASSECPSCEQFF. The CDR3 DNA sequence: TGCGCCAGCAGTGAGTGCCCGTCCTGTGAGCAGTTCTTC.

The chain uses TRBV5-1 and TRBJ2-7, with D unclear. V was shortened by 4 bases and J by 6 bases, with 23 bases between the two germline ends. Germline V gene sequence: CDR1 SGHRS, CDR2 YFSETQ. This CDR3 is 16 amino acids long. Written as DNA, the CDR3 is TGCGCCAGCAGCCCCGTAAACCCGCTTGGCTTCGGCGAGCAGTACTTC. As protein: CASSPVNPLGFGEQYF.

This chain uses TRBV5-1 with TRBJ1-1; weak D call: TRBD1 (6 bases). Trimming took 0 bases from V and 4 from J, leaving 13 bases between them. Per the germline V gene, CDR1 is SGHRS and CDR2 is YFSETQ. The CDR3 consists of 15 residues. Written as DNA, the CDR3 is TGCGCCAGCAGCTTGGTTGCGGCAGGGGTCACTGAAGCTTTCTTT. It encodes CASSLVAAGVTEAFF.

As concerns this clone: An end of the junction does not agree with germline; a read error may underlie this. The chain is built from TRBV7-7 and TRBJ2-5; a weak D match, TRBD2 (7 bases). This CDR3 is built from 14 residues. CDR1 and CDR2 (germline): SSHAT, FNYEAQ (reference sequence). The CDR3 loop reads CASSQGGDQETQYF. The CDR3, as DNA: TGTGCTAGCAGCCAAGGGGGGGACCAAGAGACCCAGTACTTC.